The present T cell receptor beta chain was sequenced within a study of blood T cells in healthy people across ages (dated by TCRdb to the mid-2010s). About the investigation overall: In model experiments, template switching captured about one uniquely barcoded TCR beta cDNA molecule for every two T cells. The study measured age-related changes in TCR beta repertoire diversity using deep sequencing normalized with unique cDNA molecular identifiers. The donors were split into four age groups: young (average about 16 years), middle-aged (39), aged (over 55) and long-lived (approximately 89). To avoid experimental bias, donors of different ages were distributed randomly across sequencing lanes. Two additional independent replicas of 1 million unique cDNA reads from the same blood draw were analyzed for two donors (one aged 18 to 30 and one aged 80 or older). Beyond this particular receptor, the publication reports: Because the CMV infection status of the donors was unknown, age-related changes in expanded clonotypes may potentially have been confounded. There was a strong correlation between observed TCR beta diversity and the percentage of naive T cells measured by flow cytometry. Total diversity estimates from one million sequenced T cells were considered lower bounds and underestimates. Because profiling used bulk unsorted PBMCs, naive and antigen-experienced compartments could not be compared conclusively. Observed TCR beta diversity per million T cells fell roughly linearly with age, and a significant reduction was already apparent by age around 40. Compared with the aged group, more naive CD4+ T cells, fewer expanded clones and increased TCR diversity were shown by the long-lived group, suggesting age selection.

This clonotype was seen only a few times. What antigen it recognizes has not been identified. Nothing much larger sits one base from this clone, and base qualities are not available. The approximately 39 donors, aged about 6 to 95 years, were systemically healthy Caucasian individuals from Russia. Each donor gave about 9.7 milliliters of peripheral blood, drawn into EDTA-treated Vacutainer tubes. PBMCs were isolated by Ficoll-Paque density-gradient centrifugation, with at least 7 million obtained per sample. Trizol reagent was used to extract total RNA from PBMCs, with at least 6 micrograms per sample. Naive CD45RAhigh/CD27high T cell percentages were measured by flow cytometry on a PBMC aliquot from every donor. The method was 5' RACE. Sequencing used an Illumina HiSeq 2500. A second 7 to 11 cycle PCR used a sample-barcoded 5' primer and a J-beta primer mix. A template-switch 5' adaptor carrying 12 random nucleotides introduced a unique molecular identifier onto each TCR beta cDNA molecule. Each sample yielded at least 2.5 million CDR3-containing paired-end reads. First-strand cDNA synthesis was performed from all RNA using the Mint cDNA synthesis kit, with priming by a TRBC-specific oligonucleotide. Following uracil-DNA glycosylase treatment, all cDNA underwent a first 18-cycle PCR with the universal primers M1SS and BC2_uni_R. Concerning the study's data processing: Each sample was normalized by randomly selecting 1 million high-quality reads, each carrying a distinct molecular identifier. Instead of being binned into consensus sequences, reads with shared molecular identifiers were discarded. MiTCR, run with a Q25 quality threshold and the strictest error-elimination algorithm, handled CDR3 identification, clonotype clustering and error correction. A nonparametric unseen species model with Euler transformation was used to estimate a lower bound on total TCR beta diversity. TCRdb reworked the public reads: Q25 trimming with fastp, MiXCR clone assembly, productive beta chains retained. Each CDR3 protein gets just one entry, which takes the most common genes and DNA from the rows behind it. TCRdb's processing, not the study's, gives the V and J calls here. Present in this sample are approximately 1.5 million distinct CDR3 sequences, roughly two fifths of which were seen just once. The ten largest clones add up to approximately 4.1% of the sample.

Sequencing was done on a sample of blood. The sequence was obtained from a young woman in good health.

The base sequence is TGTGCCAGCAGCTCAACAGCCCGCGGGGGAGACTATGGCTACACCTTC. Translated, it gives CASSSTARGGDYGYTF. Recombination joined TRBV7-9 with TRBJ1-2; TRBD1 might be the D gene, on 5 matching bases. Based on the germline V gene (reference sequence), the CDR1 and CDR2 sequences are SEHNR and FQNEAQ. V and J are truncated by 4 bases and 3 bases respectively, leaving an intervening sequence of 18 bases. The CDR3 goes from the cysteine to the phenylalanine over 16 residues. CDR3 DNA is the only sequence kept; it has 48 bases, read in frame from the first base.